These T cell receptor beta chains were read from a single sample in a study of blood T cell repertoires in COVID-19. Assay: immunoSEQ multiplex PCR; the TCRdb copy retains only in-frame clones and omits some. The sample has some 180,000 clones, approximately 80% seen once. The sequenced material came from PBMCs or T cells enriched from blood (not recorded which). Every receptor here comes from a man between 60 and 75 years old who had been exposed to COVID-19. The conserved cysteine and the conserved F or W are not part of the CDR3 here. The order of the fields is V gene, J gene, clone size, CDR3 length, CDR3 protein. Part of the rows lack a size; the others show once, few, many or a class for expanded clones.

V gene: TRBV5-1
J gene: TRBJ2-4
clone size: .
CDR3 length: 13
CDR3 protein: ASSPGLAGANIQY

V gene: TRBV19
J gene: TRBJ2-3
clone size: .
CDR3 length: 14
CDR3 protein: ASSMGAGGSTDTQY

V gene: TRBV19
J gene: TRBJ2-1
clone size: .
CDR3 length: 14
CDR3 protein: ASTYLGGSSYNEQF

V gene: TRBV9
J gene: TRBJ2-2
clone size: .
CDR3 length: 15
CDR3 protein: ASSAPGLALNTGELF

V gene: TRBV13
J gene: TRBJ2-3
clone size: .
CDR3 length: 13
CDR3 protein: ASSPRGEGTDTQY

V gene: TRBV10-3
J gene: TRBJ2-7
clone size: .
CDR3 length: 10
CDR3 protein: AIRDLLYEQY

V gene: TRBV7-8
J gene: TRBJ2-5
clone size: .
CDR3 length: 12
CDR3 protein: ASSPRDSQETQY

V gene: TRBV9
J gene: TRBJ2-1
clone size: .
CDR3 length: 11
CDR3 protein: ASSYSAGNEQF

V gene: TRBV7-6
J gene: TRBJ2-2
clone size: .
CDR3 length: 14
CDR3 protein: ASSLVTSGSAGELF

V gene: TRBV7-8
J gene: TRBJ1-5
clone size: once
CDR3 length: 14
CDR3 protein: ASSVQTGAINQPQH

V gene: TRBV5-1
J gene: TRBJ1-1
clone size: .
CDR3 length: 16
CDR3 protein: ASSADATGWGVNTEAF

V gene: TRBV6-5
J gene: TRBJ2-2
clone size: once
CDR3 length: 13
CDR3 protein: ASSYLAGKSGELF

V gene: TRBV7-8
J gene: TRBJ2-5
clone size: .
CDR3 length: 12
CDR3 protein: ASSLNRGSETQY

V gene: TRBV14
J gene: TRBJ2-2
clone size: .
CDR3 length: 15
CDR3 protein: ASSQGFPTSGTGELF

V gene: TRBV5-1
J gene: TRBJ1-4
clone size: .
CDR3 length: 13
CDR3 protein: ASSGGGQGHEKLF

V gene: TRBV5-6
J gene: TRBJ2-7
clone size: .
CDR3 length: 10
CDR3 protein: ASKGGSYEQY

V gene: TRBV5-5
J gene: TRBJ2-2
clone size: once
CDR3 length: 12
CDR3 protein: ASSLGFSTGELF

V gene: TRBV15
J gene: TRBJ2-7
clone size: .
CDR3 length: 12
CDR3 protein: ATSRSGSSYEQY